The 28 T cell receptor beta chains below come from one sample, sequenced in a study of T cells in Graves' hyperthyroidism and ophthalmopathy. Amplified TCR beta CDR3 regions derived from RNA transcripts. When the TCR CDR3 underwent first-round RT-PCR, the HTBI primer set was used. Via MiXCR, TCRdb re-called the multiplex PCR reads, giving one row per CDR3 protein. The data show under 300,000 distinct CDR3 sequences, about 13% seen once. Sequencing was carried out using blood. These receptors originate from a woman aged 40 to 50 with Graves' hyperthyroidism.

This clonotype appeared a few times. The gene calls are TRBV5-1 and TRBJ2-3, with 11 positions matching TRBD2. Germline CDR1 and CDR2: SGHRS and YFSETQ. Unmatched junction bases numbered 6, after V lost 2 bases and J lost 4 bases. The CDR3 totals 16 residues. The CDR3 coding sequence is TGCGCCAGCAGCTTCCGGCTAGCGGGAGGCGCAGATACGCAGTATTTT. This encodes CASSFRLAGGADTQYF. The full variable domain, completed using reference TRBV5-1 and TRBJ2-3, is KAGVTQTPRYLIKTRGQQVTLSCSPISGHRSVSWYQQTPGQGLQFLFEYFSETQRNKGNFPGRFSGRQFSNSRSEMNVSTLELGDSALYLCASSFRLAGGADTQYFGPGTRLTVL.

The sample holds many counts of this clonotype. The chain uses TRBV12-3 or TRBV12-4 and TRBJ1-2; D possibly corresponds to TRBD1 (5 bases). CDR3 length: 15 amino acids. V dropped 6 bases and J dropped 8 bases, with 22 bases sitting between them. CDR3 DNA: TGTGCCAGCAGACTTTCCGGCGGCTTTGGGGCCGGCTACACCTTC. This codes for CASRLSGGFGAGYTF.

For the CDR3, the DNA is TGTGCCAGCTCACCACCGGGCGACAGGCCCGGGGGAGAGACCCAGTACTTC. This sequence encodes CASSPPGDRPGGETQYF. The rearrangement uses TRBV2 and TRBJ2-5, with D perhaps TRBD1 or TRBD2 (6 bases each). The ends were cut back, 8 bases at V and 4 bases at J, with 26 bases in the middle. CDR3 length equals 17 residues. Germline lookup yields CDR1 SNHLY and CDR2 FYNNEI.

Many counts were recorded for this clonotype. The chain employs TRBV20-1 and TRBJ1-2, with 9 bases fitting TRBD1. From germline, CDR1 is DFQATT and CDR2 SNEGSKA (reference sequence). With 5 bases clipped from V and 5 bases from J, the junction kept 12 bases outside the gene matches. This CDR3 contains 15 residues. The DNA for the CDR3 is TGCAGTGCTCACCGACCGACAGGGGGAGTGTATGGCTACACCTTC. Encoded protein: CSAHRPTGGVYGYTF.

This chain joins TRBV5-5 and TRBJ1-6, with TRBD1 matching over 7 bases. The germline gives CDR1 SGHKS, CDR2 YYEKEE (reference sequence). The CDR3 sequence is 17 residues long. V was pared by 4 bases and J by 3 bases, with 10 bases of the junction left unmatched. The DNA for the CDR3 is TGTGCCAGCAGCGCGCCGGAGGGGACAGTCTATAATTCACCCCTCCACTTT. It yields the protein CASSAPEGTVYNSPLHF.

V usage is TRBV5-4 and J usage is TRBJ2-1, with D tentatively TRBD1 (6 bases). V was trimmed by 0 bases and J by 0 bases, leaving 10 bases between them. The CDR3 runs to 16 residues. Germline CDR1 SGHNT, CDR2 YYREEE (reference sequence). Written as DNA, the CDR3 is TGTGCCAGCAGCTTGGAGGGGACAAGCTCCTACAATGAGCAGTTCTTC. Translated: CASSLEGTSSYNEQFF.

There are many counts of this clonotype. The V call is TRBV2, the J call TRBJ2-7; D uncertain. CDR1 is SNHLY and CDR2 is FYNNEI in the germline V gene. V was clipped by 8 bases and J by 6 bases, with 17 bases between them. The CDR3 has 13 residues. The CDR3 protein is CASSPFLSGEQYF. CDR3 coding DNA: TGTGCCAGCTCCCCGTTCCTGTCAGGCGAGCAGTACTTC.

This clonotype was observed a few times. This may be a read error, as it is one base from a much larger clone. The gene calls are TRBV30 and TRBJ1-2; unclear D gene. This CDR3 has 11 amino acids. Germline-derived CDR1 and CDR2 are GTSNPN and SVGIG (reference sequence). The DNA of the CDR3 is TGTGTCTGGAGTGTGAGTTATGGCTACACCTTC. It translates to CVWSVSYGYTF.

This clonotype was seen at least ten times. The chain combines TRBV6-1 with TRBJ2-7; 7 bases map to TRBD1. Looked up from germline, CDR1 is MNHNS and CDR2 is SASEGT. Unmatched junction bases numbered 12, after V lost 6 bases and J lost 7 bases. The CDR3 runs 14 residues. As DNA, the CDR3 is TGTGCCAGCAGAAGGACAGGCCTAGATGGGGAGCAGTACTTC. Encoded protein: CASRRTGLDGEQYF.

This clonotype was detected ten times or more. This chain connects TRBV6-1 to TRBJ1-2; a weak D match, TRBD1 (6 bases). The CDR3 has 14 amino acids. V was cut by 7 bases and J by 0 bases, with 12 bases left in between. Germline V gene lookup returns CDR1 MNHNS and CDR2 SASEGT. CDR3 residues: CASTTNRANYGYTF. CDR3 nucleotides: TGTGCCAGCACCACGAACAGGGCTAACTATGGCTACACCTTC.

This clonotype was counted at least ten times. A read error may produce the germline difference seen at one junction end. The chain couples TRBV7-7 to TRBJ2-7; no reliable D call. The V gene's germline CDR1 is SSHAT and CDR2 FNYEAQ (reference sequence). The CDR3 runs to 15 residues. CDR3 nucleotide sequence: TGTGCTAGCAGCTTAGGAGCAGGAGCCCTCTACGAGCAGTACTTC. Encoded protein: CASSLGAGALYEQYF.

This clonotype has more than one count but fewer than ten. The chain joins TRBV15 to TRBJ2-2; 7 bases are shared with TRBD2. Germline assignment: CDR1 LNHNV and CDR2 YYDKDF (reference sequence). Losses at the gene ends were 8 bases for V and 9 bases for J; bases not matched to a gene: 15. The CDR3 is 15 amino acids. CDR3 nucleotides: TGTGCCACCCACCCGGCGGGAGACCCGCTAAGGGAGCTGTTTTTT. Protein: CATHPAGDPLRELFF.

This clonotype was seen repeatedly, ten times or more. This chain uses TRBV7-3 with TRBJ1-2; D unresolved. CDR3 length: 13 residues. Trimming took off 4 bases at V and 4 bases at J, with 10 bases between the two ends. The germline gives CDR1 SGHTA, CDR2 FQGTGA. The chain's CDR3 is CASSSDEFYGYTF. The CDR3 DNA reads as TGTGCCAGCAGCTCGGACGAGTTCTATGGCTACACCTTC.

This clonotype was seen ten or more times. The CDR3 loop reads CASSLDSGGNQPQHF. For the CDR3, the DNA is TGTGCCAGCAGCTTAGACTCAGGGGGAAATCAGCCCCAGCATTTT. The V and J genes are TRBV7-2 and TRBJ1-5, with 7 bases lining up with TRBD1. The germline V gene encodes CDR1 SGHTA and CDR2 FQGNSA. V lost 1 base, J lost 4 bases, and 4 bases stayed unmatched. The CDR3 extends over 15 amino acids.

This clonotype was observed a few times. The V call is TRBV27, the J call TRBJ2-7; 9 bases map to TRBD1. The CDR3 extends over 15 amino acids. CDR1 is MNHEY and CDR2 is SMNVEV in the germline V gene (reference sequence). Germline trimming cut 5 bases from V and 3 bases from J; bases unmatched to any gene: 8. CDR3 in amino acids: CASSLTGGSYYEQYF. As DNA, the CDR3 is TGTGCCAGCAGTCTGACAGGGGGGAGCTACTACGAGCAGTACTTC.

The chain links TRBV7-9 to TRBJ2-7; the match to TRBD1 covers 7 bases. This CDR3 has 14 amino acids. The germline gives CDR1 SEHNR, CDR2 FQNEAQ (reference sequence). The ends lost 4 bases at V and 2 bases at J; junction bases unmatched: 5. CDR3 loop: CASSSDRRPYEQYF. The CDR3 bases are TGTGCCAGCAGCTCGGACAGGCGTCCCTACGAGCAGTACTTC.

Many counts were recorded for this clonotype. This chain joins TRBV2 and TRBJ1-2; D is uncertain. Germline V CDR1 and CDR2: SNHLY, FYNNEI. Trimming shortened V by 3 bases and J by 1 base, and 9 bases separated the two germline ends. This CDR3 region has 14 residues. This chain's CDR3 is CASSDTASNYGYTF. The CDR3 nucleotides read TGTGCCAGCAGTGATACAGCGAGTAACTATGGCTACACCTTC. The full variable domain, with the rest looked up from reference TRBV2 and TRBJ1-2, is EPEVTQTPSHQVTQMGQEVILRCVPISNHLYFYWYRQILGQKVEFLVSFYNNEISEKSEIFDDQFSVERPDGSNFTLKIRSTKLEDSAMYFCASSDTASNYGYTFGSGTRLTVV.

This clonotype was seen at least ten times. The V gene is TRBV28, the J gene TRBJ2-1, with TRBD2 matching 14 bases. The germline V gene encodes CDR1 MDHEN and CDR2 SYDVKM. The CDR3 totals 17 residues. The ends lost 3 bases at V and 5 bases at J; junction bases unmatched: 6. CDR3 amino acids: CASSFAGLAGVNNEQFF. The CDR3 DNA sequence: TGTGCCAGCAGTTTCGCGGGACTAGCGGGAGTAAACAATGAGCAGTTCTTC.

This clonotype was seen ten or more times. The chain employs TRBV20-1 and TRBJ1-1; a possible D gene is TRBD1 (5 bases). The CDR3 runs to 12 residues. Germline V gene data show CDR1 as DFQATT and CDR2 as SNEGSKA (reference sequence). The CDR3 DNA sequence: TGCAGGGCAGGGAGCGCGAACACTGAAGCTTTCTTT. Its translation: CRAGSANTEAFF.

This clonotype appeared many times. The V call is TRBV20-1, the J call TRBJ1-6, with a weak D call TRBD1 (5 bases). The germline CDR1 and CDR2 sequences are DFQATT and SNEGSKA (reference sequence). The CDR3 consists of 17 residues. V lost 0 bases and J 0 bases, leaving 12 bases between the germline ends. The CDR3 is CSARDRKGSSYNSPLHF. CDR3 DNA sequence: TGCAGTGCTAGAGATCGTAAGGGGAGCTCCTATAATTCACCCCTCCACTTT.

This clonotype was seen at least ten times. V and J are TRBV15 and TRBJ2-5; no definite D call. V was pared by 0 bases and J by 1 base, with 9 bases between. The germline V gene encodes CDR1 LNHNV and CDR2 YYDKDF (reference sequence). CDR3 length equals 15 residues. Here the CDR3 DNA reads TGTGCCACCAGCAGAGATCTCCACCCCCAAGAGACCCAGTACTTC. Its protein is CATSRDLHPQETQYF.

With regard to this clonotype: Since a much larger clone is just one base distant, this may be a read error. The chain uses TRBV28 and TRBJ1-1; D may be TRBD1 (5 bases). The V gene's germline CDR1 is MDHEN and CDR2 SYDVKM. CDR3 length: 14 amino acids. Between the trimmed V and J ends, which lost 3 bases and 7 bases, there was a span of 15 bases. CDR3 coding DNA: TGTGCCAGCAGTTTTCGAGGGGTCCGAGATGAAGCTTTCTTT. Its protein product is CASSFRGVRDEAFF.

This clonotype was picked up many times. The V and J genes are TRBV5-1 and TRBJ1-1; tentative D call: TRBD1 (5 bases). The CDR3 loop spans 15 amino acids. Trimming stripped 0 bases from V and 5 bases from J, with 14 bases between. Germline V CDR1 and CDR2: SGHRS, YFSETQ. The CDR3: CASSLDPRERTEAFF. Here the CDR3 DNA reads TGCGCCAGCAGCTTGGATCCCAGGGAGAGGACTGAAGCTTTCTTT.

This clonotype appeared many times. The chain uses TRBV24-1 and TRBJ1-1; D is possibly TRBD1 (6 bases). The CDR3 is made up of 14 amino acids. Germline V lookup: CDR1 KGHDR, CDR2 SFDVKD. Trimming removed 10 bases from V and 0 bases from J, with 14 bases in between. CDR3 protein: CATSTGGLNTEAFF. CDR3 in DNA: TGTGCCACTTCGACAGGCGGGTTGAACACTGAAGCTTTCTTT.

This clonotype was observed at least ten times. The CDR3 loop is CASSYSGQGYEQYF. The CDR3 region has the DNA TGTGCCAGCAGTTACTCCGGACAGGGCTACGAGCAGTACTTC. The chain has TRBV27 and TRBJ2-7; 8 bases are a match to TRBD1. The germline V gene has CDR1 MNHEY and CDR2 SMNVEV (reference sequence). The V gene end was trimmed by 4 bases and the J gene end by 3 bases; junction bases not matched to a gene: 5. The CDR3 covers 14 residues.

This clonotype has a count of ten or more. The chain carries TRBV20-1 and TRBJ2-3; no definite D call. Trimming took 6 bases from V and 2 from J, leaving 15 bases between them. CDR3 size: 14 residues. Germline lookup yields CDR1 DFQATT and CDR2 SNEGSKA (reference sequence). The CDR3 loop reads CSASRDLYTDTQYF. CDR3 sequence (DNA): TGCAGTGCCTCGCGAGACCTATACACAGATACGCAGTATTTT.

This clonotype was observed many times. CDR3 sequence: CASSFRRYNEQFF. CDR3 DNA sequence: TGTGCCAGCAGCTTCCGGCGTTACAATGAGCAGTTCTTC. The gene calls are TRBV7-8 and TRBJ2-1, with D hard to call. The CDR3 has 13 residues. Between the trimmed V and J ends, which lost 3 bases and 4 bases, there was a span of 7 bases. CDR1 is SGHVS, CDR2 FQNEAQ, per germline.

The CDR3 loop is CATSRSPGPGNTIYF. CDR3 sequence (DNA): TGTGCCACCAGCAGGTCCCCGGGCCCTGGAAACACCATATATTTT. The rearrangement joins TRBV15 to TRBJ1-3, with D hard to call. The V gene lost 3 bases and the J gene lost 2 bases, with 11 bases spanning the gap. This CDR3 spans 15 amino acids. Germline V gene sequence: CDR1 LNHNV, CDR2 YYDKDF (reference sequence).